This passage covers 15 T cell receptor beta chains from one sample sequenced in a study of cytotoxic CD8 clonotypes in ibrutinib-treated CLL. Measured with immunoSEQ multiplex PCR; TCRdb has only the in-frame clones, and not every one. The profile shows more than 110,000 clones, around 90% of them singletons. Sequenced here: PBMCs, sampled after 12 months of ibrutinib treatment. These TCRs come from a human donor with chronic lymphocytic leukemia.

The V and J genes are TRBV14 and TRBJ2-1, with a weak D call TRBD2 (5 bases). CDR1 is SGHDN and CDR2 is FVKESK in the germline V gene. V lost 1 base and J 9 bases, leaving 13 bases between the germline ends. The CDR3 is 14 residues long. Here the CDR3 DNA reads TGTGCCAGCAGCCAAGCATCCCTCAGCGGTGAGCAGTTCTTC. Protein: CASSQASLSGEQFF.

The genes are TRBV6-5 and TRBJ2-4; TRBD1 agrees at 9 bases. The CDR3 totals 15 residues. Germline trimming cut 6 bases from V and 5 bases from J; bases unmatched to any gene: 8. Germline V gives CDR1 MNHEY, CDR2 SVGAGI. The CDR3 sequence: CASSRTGGAQNIQYF. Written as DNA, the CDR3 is TGTGCCAGCAGCCGAACAGGGGGCGCGCAAAACATTCAGTACTTC.

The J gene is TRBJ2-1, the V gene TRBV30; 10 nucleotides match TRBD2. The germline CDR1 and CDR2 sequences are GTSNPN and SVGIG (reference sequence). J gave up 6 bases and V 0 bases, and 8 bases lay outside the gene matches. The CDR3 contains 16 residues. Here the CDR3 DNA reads TGTGCCTGGAGTGTCTCTCTAGCGGGAGAAGGCAATGAGCAGTTCTTC. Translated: CAWSVSLAGEGNEQFF.

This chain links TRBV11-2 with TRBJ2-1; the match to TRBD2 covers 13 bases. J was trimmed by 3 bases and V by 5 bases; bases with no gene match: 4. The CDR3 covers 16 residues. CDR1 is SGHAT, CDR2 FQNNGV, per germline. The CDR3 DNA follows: TGTGCCAGCAGCGAAGGACTAGCGGGAGACTACAATGAGCAGTTCTTC. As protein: CASSEGLAGDYNEQFF.

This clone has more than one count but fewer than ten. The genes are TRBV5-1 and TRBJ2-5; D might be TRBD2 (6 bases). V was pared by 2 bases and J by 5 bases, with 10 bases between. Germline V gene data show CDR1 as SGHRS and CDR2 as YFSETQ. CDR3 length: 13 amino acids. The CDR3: CASSFAGMETQYF. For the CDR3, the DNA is TGCGCCAGCAGCTTTGCGGGGATGGAGACCCAGTACTTC.

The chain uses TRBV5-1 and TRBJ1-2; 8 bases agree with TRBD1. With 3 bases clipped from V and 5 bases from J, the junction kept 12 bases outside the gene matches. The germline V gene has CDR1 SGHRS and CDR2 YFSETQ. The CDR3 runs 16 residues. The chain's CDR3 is CASSSPGGGGSYGYTF. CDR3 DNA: TGCGCCAGCAGCTCCCCAGGGGGCGGGGGAAGTTATGGCTACACCTTC. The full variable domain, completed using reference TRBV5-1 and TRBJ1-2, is KAGVTQTPRYLIKTRGQQVTLSCSPISGHRSVSWYQQTPGQGLQFLFEYFSETQRNKGNFPGRFSGRQFSNSRSEMNVSTLELGDSALYLCASSSPGGGGSYGYTFGSGTRLTVV.

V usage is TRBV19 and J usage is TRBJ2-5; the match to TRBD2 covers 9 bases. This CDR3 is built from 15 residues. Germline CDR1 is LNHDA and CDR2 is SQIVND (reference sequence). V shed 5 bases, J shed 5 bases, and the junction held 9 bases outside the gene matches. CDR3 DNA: TGTGCCAGTAGTGTAGGGACTAGCTCTCAGGAGACCCAGTACTTC. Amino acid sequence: CASSVGTSSQETQYF.

CDR3 nucleotides: TGTGCCAGCAGCTTCAGGACAGATCCTTACGAGCAGTACTTC. It specifies CASSFRTDPYEQYF. V is TRBV7-8 and J is TRBJ2-7; D is perhaps TRBD1 (6 bases). Trimming cost V 3 bases and J 4 bases, with 13 bases left between them. The CDR3 consists of 14 residues. Per germline, CDR1 SGHVS and CDR2 FQNEAQ.

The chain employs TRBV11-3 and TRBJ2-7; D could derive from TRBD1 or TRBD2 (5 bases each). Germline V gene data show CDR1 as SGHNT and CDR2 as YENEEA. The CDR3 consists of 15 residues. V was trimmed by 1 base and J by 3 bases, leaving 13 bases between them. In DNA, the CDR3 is TGTGCCAGCAGCTTAGCCGGGACCGAGAACTACGAGCAGTACTTC. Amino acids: CASSLAGTENYEQYF.

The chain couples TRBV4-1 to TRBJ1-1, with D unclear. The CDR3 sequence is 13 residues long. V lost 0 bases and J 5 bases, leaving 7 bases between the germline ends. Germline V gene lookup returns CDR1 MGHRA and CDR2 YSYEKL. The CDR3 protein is CASSQDGRTEAFF. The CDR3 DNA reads TGCGCCAGCAGCCAAGACGGGCGAACTGAAGCTTTCTTT.

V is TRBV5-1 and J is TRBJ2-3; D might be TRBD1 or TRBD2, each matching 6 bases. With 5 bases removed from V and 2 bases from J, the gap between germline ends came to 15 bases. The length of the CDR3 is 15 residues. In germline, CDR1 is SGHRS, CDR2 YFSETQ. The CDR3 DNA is TGCGCCAGCAGAGGGGGGCTAGGTGCCACAGATACGCAGTATTTT. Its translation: CASRGGLGATDTQYF.

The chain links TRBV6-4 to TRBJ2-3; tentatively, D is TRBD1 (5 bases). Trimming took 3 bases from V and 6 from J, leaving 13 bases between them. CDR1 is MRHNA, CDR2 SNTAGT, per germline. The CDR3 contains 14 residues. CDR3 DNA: TGTGCCAGCAGTGATTCACCCAGGGTTGATACGCAGTATTTT. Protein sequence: CASSDSPRVDTQYF.

The CDR3 coding sequence is TGCGCCAGCAGCCAGATCCAAGCGGGAGATGTCACCGGGGAGCTGTTTTTT. Protein product: CASSQIQAGDVTGELFF. The J gene is TRBJ2-2, the V gene TRBV4-3, with 8 positions matching TRBD2. The CDR3 loop spans 17 amino acids. The germline V gene has CDR1 LGHNA and CDR2 YSLEER. J gave up 4 bases and V 3 bases, and 10 bases lay outside the gene matches.

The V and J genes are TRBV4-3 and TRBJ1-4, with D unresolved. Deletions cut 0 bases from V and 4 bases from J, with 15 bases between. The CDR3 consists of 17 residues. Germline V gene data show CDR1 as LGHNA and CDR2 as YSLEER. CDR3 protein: CASSQDFGPLVNEKLFF. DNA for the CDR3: TGCGCCAGCAGCCAAGATTTCGGCCCCTTAGTTAATGAAAAACTGTTTTTT.

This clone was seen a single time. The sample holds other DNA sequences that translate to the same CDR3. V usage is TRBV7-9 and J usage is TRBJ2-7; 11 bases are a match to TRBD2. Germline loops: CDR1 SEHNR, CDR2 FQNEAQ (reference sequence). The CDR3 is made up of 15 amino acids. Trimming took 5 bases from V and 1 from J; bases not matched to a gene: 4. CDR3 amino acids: CASSHGTSGSYEQYF. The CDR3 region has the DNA TGTGCCAGCAGCCACGGGACTAGCGGTTCCTACGAGCAGTACTTC.